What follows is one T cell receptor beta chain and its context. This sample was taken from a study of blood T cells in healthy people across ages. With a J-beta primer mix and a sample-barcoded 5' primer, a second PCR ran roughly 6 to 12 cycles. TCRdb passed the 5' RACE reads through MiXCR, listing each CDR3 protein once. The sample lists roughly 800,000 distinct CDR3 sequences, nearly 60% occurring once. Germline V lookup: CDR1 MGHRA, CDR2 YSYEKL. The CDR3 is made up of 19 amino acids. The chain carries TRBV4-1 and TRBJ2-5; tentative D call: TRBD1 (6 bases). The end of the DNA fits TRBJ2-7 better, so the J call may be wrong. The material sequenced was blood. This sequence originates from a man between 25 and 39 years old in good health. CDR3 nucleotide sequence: TGCGCCAGCAGCTCTCTTATGATACCCTCAGGGGTAGGTTACTACGAGCAGTACTTC. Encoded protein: CASSSLMIPSGVGYYEQYF.